The clone carrying this T cell receptor (beta chain) was counted ten times or more. The antigen remains unidentified. TCRdb called the 5' RACE reads again in MiXCR, with one record for every CDR3 protein. The data hold 300,000 to 400,000 distinct CDR3 sequences, with roughly 10% observed a single time. These data are taken from a study of CD8 T cells in ankylosing spondylitis. Overall study findings and caveats: Fewer than ten highly homologous variants made up a TCR beta motif that seemed to typify ankylosing spondylitis blood.

V lost 3 bases, J lost 0 bases, and 12 bases lay in between. The CDR3 runs 16 residues. CDR1 MNHEY and CDR2 SMNVEV come from the germline V gene (reference sequence). This receptor was identified in a female donor with ankylosing spondylitis or in good health (not recorded which). What was sequenced was blood, either unsorted or a sorted T cell fraction (not recorded which). The chain couples TRBV27 to TRBJ2-1; D not resolved. The CDR3 sequence: CASSLIGPSSYNEQFF. Written as DNA, the CDR3 is TGTGCCAGCAGTTTGATCGGGCCAAGCTCCTACAATGAGCAGTTCTTC.